A single sample is the source of the 8 T cell receptor beta chains below, sequenced in a study of T cell responses to AZD1222 COVID-19 vaccine. Only in-frame clones appear in the TCRdb table, and some are missing; sequencing was by immunoSEQ multiplex PCR. Seen here are 110,000 to 150,000 clones, approximately 90% observed once, and the top ten hold around 2.7%. Source: peripheral blood, taken on day 0 of AZD1222 vaccination. The receptors here all came from an adult in good health.

V gene TRBV5-1 combines with J gene TRBJ2-6; D may correspond to TRBD1 or TRBD2 (5 bases each). CDR1 SGHRS and CDR2 YFSETQ come from the germline V gene. Trimming stripped 4 bases from V and 4 bases from J, with 15 bases between. The CDR3 is 16 residues long. The CDR3 loop reads CASSTGPLYGANVLTF. CDR3 DNA: TGCGCCAGCAGCACGGGACCGCTTTACGGGGCCAACGTCCTGACTTTC.

The chain combines TRBV5-1 with TRBJ2-5, with D tentatively TRBD2 (5 bases). V gave up 4 bases and J gave up 4 bases, with 20 bases separating them. The germline CDR1 and CDR2 sequences are SGHRS and YFSETQ. The CDR3 contains 16 residues. CDR3 amino acids: CASSPRAGLAVETQYF. CDR3 DNA: TGCGCCAGCAGCCCCCGGGCCGGGCTAGCTGTAGAGACCCAGTACTTC.

V gene TRBV19 combines with J gene TRBJ2-1; 7 bases line up with TRBD1. The CDR3 covers 16 residues. The germline CDR1 and CDR2 sequences are LNHDA and SQIVND (reference sequence). Unmatched junction bases numbered 7, after V lost 4 bases and J lost 1 base. The CDR3 DNA sequence: TGTGCCAGTAGTACATGGACAGGCTATTCCTACAATGAGCAGTTCTTC. Translated: CASSTWTGYSYNEQFF.

CDR3 residues: CASSLGGSYGYTF. CDR3 bases: TGTGCCAGCAGTTTAGGGGGGTCCTATGGCTACACCTTC. V gene TRBV28 combines with J gene TRBJ1-2; tentatively, D is TRBD1 (5 bases). CDR3 length: 13 residues. CDR1 and CDR2 from the germline V gene are MDHEN and SYDVKM. V lost 2 bases and J 4 bases, leaving 8 bases between the germline ends.

The gene calls are TRBV24-1 and TRBJ2-5; 9 bases are a match to TRBD2. V gave up 5 bases and J gave up 4 bases; unmatched junction bases: 4. Germline lookup yields CDR1 KGHDR and CDR2 SFDVKD. This CDR3 is 14 amino acids long. The CDR3 spells CATSGPLAGETQYF. The CDR3 coding sequence is TGTGCCACCAGTGGGCCACTAGCGGGAGAGACCCAGTACTTC.

The chain couples TRBV28 to TRBJ1-6, with D maybe TRBD1 (6 bases). The CDR3 is made up of 15 amino acids. With 7 bases removed from V and 2 bases from J, the gap between germline ends came to 12 bases. In germline, CDR1 is MDHEN, CDR2 SYDVKM. The CDR3: CASMGAVAYNSPLHF. CDR3 nucleotide sequence: TGTGCCAGCATGGGGGCAGTCGCCTATAATTCACCCCTCCACTTT.

The V gene is TRBV5-4, the J gene TRBJ2-1, with D perhaps matching TRBD2 (6 bases). The CDR3 is 14 amino acids. The V gene lost 3 bases and the J gene lost 10 bases, with 17 bases spanning the gap. From germline, CDR1 is SGHNT and CDR2 YYREEE (reference sequence). The CDR3 region is CASSSPGTPDEQFF. The CDR3 nucleotides read TGTGCCAGCAGCTCGCCCGGGACTCCAGACGAGCAGTTCTTC.

The chain joins TRBV5-1 to TRBJ2-3; 7 bases match TRBD1. Trimming removed 7 bases from V and 0 bases from J; junction bases left unmatched: 8. This CDR3 contains 15 residues. Germline lookup yields CDR1 SGHRS and CDR2 YFSETQ. CDR3 in amino acids: CASSPQQGSTDTQYF. The DNA of the CDR3 is TGCGCCAGCTCCCCTCAACAGGGGAGCACAGATACGCAGTATTTT. The variable domain in full, with the rest retrieved from reference TRBV5-1 and TRBJ2-3, is KAGVTQTPRYLIKTRGQQVTLSCSPISGHRSVSWYQQTPGQGLQFLFEYFSETQRNKGNFPGRFSGRQFSNSRSEMNVSTLELGDSALYLCASSPQQGSTDTQYFGPGTRLTVL.